This T cell receptor beta chain is drawn from a study of regulatory T cells in long-lasting Graves disease. V was clipped by 4 bases and J by 3 bases; unmatched bases: 12. The CDR3 consists of 16 residues. Germline V gives CDR1 MNHNS, CDR2 SASEGT. Documented time point: persistent/refractory GD, antithyroid drugs over 5 years with positive TRAb. Researchers made the TCR library from RNA that was extracted from PBMCs. Notes on the study in general: A greater number of public clonotypes (2,741) was shared by persistent patients than by new patients (around 960).

Library construction for TCR beta used iRepertoire HTBI primers and Arm-PCR of CDR3 regions. TCRdb reanalysed the multiplex PCR reads using MiXCR and keeps one entry per CDR3 protein. The data show roughly 400,000 distinct CDR3 sequences, less than 25% seen once. Comment on this clonotype: Its antigen is unidentified.

This clonotype was sampled from a female donor with Graves disease. The specimen was peripheral blood mononuclear cells (PBMCs), collected when the disease was refractory, from a patient treated with antithyroid drugs. This chain connects TRBV6-1 to TRBJ2-7; 7 bases are a match to TRBD2. The CDR3 sequence is CASSGLRKGGNYEQYF. Written as DNA, the CDR3 is TGTGCCAGCAGTGGGCTTAGGAAGGGAGGGAACTACGAGCAGTACTTC.